This record concerns one T cell receptor beta chain sequence. Its antigen is still unknown. Per-nucleotide qualities are absent, and no much larger clonotype sits a single base away. The source of the sample is a study of T cell responses to AZD1222 COVID-19 vaccine (dated by TCRdb to about 2021). Regarding the complete study: AZD1222 recipients whose second dose came at about 4 weeks and those whose second dose came at about 12 weeks were combined into one group, since spike-specific TCR depth and breadth did not differ between the two schedules. TCR sequencing covered more than 230 trial participants: around 210 given two doses of AZD1222 and around 25 given two doses of MenACWY control vaccine. Trial participants were enrolled into age subgroups of 18-55, 56-69 and 70-plus years, which contained 148, 28 and 57 TCR-sequenced participants, respectively.

Per the publication, the time point label means: baseline before first vaccination. Vaccinee samples came from UK trials COV001 and COV002, including a single-blind randomized controlled phase 2/3 trial of AZD1222 (ChAdOx1 nCoV-19) in healthy adults. For TCRbeta chain sequencing, PBMC samples were collected from trial participants at day 0 and at day 28 after the second dose. On the study overall, not on this receptor specifically: Participants were mostly white British, with more females than males. The authors suggested clonal diversity may have been underestimated. Epitopes outside the regions mutated in the B.1.351 and B.1.1.7 variants were reportedly recognized by nearly half of the unique spike-specific TCRs. The 56-69-year group was small, and its depth increase did not reach significance, likely because of low power. The vaccine-associated CD4 TCRs covered the entire spike protein, and the dominant responses fell in regions 160-218 and 743-854. Because no samples from the day 14 peak response were available, repertoires could be characterized only after the peak T cell response. Conclusions about previously exposed vaccinees are limited, since just 6 or 7 AZD1222 recipients were seropositive for SARS-CoV-2 at baseline. After two AZD1222 doses, spike-specific TCR breadth and depth were significantly higher than at day 0 and than in MenACWY recipients.

The CDR3 sequence holds 14 residues, the cysteine and phenylalanine included. Kept here is only the CDR3 DNA, which spans 42 bases and is read in frame from base 1. The germline V gene encodes CDR1 SGHTA and CDR2 FQGNSA. V loses 5 bases at its end and J loses 4 bases; junction bases beyond the gene matches: 6. The CDR3 regions of human TCRbeta chains were analyzed by immunosequencing. The authors processed their data as follows. TCRs in the repertoires were compared against a reference library of SARS-CoV-2-specific TCRs that had been generated with the MIRA antigen-specificity platform. Breadth meant the fraction of unique TCRs that were SARS-CoV-2-associated, whereas depth meant the fraction of total T cells that were SARS-CoV-2-associated. Using the MIRA data, every spike-specific TCR was mapped to the spike region that the TCR reacted to and assigned to either a CD4 or a CD8 class. Log10-transformed breadth and depth values were compared by one-way ANOVA with Sidak's multiple comparisons tests. As stored in TCRdb, this immuneACCESS dataset retains in-frame rearrangements with V and J assigned. A fraction of the clones does not appear; measured against another copy, unresolved V genes explain less than half of the discrepancy, and the remainder lacks a known reason. The V and J calls and clone size were taken over from that table, and D and trimming were inferred from the DNA. Counted in this sample were about 130,000 clones; over 85% of them appeared once. 1.9% of the sample is held by the ten biggest clonotypes.

The specimen comprised peripheral blood, sampled on day 0 of AZD1222 vaccination. This clonotype was sampled from an adult in good health. The V gene is TRBV7-2 and the J gene is TRBJ2-5; 8 bases in between match TRBD2. The sequence in DNA is TGTGCCAGCAGCCCCGGACTAGCCGGAGAGACCCAGTACTTC. This sequence encodes CASSPGLAGETQYF.